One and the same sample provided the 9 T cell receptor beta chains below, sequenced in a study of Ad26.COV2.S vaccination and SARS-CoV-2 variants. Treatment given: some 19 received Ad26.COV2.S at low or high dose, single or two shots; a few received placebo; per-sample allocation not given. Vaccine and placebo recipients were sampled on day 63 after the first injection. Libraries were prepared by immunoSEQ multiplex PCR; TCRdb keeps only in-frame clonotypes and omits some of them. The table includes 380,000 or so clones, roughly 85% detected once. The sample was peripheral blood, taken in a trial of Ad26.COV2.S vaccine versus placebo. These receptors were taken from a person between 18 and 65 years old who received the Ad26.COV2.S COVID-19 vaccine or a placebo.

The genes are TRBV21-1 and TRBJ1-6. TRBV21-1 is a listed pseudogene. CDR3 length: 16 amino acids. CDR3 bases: TGTGCCAGCAGCCGCCGTCCGCGGAGAAGGAATTCACCCCTCCACTTT. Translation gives CASSRRPRRRNSPLHF.

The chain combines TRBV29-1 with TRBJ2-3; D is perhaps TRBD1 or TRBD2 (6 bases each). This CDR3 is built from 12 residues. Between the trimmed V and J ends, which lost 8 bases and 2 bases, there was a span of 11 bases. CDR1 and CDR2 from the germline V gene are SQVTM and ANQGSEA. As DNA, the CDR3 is TGCAGCATGGGGGGCGACACAGATACGCAGTATTTT. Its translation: CSMGGDTDTQYF.

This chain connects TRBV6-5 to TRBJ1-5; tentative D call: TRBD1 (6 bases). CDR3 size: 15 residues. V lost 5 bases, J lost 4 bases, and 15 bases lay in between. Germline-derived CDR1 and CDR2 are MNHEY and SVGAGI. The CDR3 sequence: CASSPRTARNQPQHF. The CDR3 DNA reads TGTGCCAGCAGTCCCCGGACAGCCAGAAATCAGCCCCAGCATTTT.

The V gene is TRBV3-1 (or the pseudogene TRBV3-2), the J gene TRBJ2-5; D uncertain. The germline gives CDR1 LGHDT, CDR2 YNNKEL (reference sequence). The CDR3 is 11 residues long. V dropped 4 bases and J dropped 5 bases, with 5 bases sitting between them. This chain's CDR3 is CASSLKETQYF. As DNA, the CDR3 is TGTGCCAGCAGCCTAAAGGAGACCCAGTACTTC.

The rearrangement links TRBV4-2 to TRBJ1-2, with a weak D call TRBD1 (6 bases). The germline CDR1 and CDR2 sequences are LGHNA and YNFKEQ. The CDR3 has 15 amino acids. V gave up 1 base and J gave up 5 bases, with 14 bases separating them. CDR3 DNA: TGTGCCAGCAGCCAAGCCGACAGGACCAGGTATGGCTACACCTTC. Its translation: CASSQADRTRYGYTF.

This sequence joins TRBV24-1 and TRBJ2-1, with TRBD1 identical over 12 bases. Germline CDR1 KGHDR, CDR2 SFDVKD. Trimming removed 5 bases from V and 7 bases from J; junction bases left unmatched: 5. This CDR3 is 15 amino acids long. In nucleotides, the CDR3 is TGTGCCACCAGTGCCCGGGACAGGGGGCTGAATGAGCAGTTCTTC. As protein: CATSARDRGLNEQFF.

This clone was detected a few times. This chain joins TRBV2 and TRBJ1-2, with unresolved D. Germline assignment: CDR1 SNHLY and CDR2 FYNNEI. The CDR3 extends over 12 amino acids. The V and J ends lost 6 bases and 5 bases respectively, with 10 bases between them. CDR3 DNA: TGTGCCAGCAGCGTACCTACGTATGGCTACACCTTC. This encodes CASSVPTYGYTF.

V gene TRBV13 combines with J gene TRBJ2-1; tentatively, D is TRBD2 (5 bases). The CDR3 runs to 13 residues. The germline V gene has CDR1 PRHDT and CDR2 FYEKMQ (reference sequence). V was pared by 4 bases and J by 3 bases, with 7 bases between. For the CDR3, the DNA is TGTGCCAGCAGCTCGGACTTCTACAATGAGCAGTTCTTC. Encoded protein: CASSSDFYNEQFF.

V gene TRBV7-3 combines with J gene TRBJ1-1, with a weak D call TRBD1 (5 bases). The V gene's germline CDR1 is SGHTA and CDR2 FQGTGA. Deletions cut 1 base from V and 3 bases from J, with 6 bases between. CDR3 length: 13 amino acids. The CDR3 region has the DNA TGTGCCAGCAGCTTAAGGGGGGACACTGAAGCTTTCTTT. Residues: CASSLRGDTEAFF.